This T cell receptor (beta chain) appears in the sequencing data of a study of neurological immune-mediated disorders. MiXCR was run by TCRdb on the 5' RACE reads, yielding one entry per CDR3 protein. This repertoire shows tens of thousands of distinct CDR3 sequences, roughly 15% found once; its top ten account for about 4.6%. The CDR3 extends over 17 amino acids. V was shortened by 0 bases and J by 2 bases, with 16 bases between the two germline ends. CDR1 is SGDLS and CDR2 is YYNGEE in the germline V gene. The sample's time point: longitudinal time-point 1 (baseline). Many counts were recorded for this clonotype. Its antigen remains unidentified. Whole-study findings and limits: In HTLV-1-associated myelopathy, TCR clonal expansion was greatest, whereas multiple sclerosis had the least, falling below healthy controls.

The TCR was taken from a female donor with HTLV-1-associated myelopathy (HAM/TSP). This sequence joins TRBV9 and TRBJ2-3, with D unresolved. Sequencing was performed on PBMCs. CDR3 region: CASSVESRGDFTDTQYF. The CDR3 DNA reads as TGTGCCAGCAGCGTAGAATCTCGAGGCGACTTCACAGATACGCAGTATTTT.